These 31 T cell receptor beta chains came from one sample sequenced in a study of shared clonotypes between healthy human individuals. This table comes from immunoSEQ multiplex PCR, and its TCRdb copy is limited to in-frame clones, with some not included. This table has approximately 340,000 clones, around 79% appearing once. The source material was memory CD4+ T cells sorted from blood. The subset was: CD45RA-negative fraction. These receptors were obtained from a man in his thirties or forties in good health.

The chain's CDR3 is CASSLAASGTTDTQYF. The CDR3 bases are TGTGCCAGCAGCTTAGCGGCTAGCGGGACCACAGATACGCAGTATTTT. The V and J genes are TRBV7-2 and TRBJ2-3; 9 positions agree with TRBD2. This CDR3 region has 16 residues. Germline CDR1 SGHTA, CDR2 FQGNSA. V lost 0 bases to trimming and J lost 2 bases; unmatched junction nucleotides: 3.

The chain has TRBV29-1 and TRBJ2-7; TRBD2 matches 8 bases. Germline V CDR1 and CDR2: SQVTM, ANQGSEA. Trimming removed 5 bases from V and 3 bases from J; junction bases left unmatched: 6. This CDR3 comprises 13 residues. The CDR3 spells CSVREGGFYEQYF. The CDR3 DNA reads TGCAGCGTTCGGGAGGGGGGGTTCTACGAGCAGTACTTC.

About this clone: The sample has other DNA sequences that encode this CDR3 too. V is TRBV19 and J is TRBJ2-7; possible D gene TRBD2, 6 bases. In germline, CDR1 is LNHDA, CDR2 SQIVND (reference sequence). The CDR3 spans 14 residues. V dropped 6 bases and J dropped 3 bases, with 15 bases sitting between them. This CDR3 is CASSFSGGSYEQYF. CDR3 nucleotides: TGTGCCAGTAGCTTCAGCGGAGGGAGCTACGAGCAGTACTTC.

This chain links TRBV5-1 with TRBJ2-2, with D possibly being TRBD2 (5 bases). This CDR3 is 15 amino acids long. The germline gives CDR1 SGHRS, CDR2 YFSETQ. Between the trimmed V and J ends, which lost 3 bases and 6 bases, there was a span of 15 bases. The CDR3 nucleotides are TGCGCCAGCAGCTCGGTCCCGGGGTTCGCCGGGGAGCTGTTTTTT. Its translation is CASSSVPGFAGELFF.

The chain joins TRBV28 to TRBJ2-1, with D hard to call. Trimming left V 7 bases short and J 4 bases short, with 8 bases between. Germline loops: CDR1 MDHEN, CDR2 SYDVKM. CDR3 length equals 12 residues. The CDR3 loop reads CASKAEYNEQFF. DNA of the CDR3: TGTGCCAGCAAGGCTGAATACAATGAGCAGTTCTTC. The full variable domain, its missing parts supplied by reference TRBV28 and TRBJ2-1, is DVKVTQSSRYLVKRTGEKVFLECVQDMDHENMFWYRQDPGLGLRLIYFSYDVKMKEKGDIPEGYSVSREKKERFSLILESASTNQTSMYLCASKAEYNEQFFGPGTRLTVL.

The V and J genes are TRBV5-1 and TRBJ2-7; TRBD2 matches at 9 bases. This CDR3 region has 16 residues. CDR1 is SGHRS, CDR2 YFSETQ, per germline. Trimming at V came to 0 bases and at J to 2 bases, leaving 6 bases not matched to a gene. The DNA of the CDR3 is TGCGCCAGCAGCTTGGAACTAGCGGGCACTCCCTACGAGCAGTACTTC. Translated, it gives CASSLELAGTPYEQYF.

V usage is TRBV28 and J usage is TRBJ2-7; TRBD2 might be the D (5 bases). The germline V and J ends were trimmed by 6 bases and 7 bases, with 13 bases remaining between them. The CDR3 is 12 amino acids. Germline CDR1 reads MDHEN; CDR2 reads SYDVKM. The CDR3 region has the DNA TGTGCCAGCAGCTCTGGACTGTCTGAGCAGTACTTC. It yields the protein CASSSGLSEQYF.

The chain has TRBV5-1 and TRBJ1-3; a possible D gene is TRBD1 (6 bases). Germline CDR1 and CDR2: SGHRS and YFSETQ. The CDR3 length is 16 residues. V was clipped by 0 bases and J by 0 bases, with 10 bases between them. The CDR3: CASSLVGGTSGNTIYF. DNA of the CDR3: TGCGCCAGCAGCTTGGTGGGGGGCACCTCTGGAAACACCATATATTTT.

This sequence joins TRBV15 and TRBJ2-1; D remains ambiguous. CDR3 length: 12 residues. CDR1 and CDR2 from the germline V gene are LNHNV and YYDKDF (reference sequence). Trimming removed 4 bases at V and 4 bases at J, with 5 bases between. CDR3 amino acids: CATSTLYNEQFF. DNA of the CDR3: TGTGCCACCAGCACCCTGTACAATGAGCAGTTCTTC.

This clone occurred once. The rearrangement uses TRBV9 and TRBJ2-5; 8 bases line up with TRBD1. Germline V gives CDR1 SGDLS, CDR2 YYNGEE. The CDR3 has 14 amino acids. J was trimmed by 7 bases and V by 3 bases; bases with no gene match: 8. The CDR3 loop is CASSGRTGTGTQYF. Here the CDR3 DNA reads TGTGCCAGCAGCGGAAGGACAGGGACGGGGACCCAGTACTTC.

Regarding this clone: The junction shows a germline mismatch at one end, possibly a read error. This CDR3 is also generated by other DNA sequences in the sample. J is TRBJ2-1 and V is TRBV18; no clear D. Germline CDR1 is KGHSH and CDR2 is LQKENI. There are 16 residues in the CDR3. CDR3 protein: CASSPPTWSSYNEQFF. The CDR3 nucleotides read TGCGCCAGCTCACCACCGACCTGGAGCTCCTACAATGAGCAGTTCTTC.

This chain uses TRBV5-4 with TRBJ2-1; D is undetermined. CDR1 and CDR2 (germline): SGHNT, YYREEE (reference sequence). V gave up 1 base and J gave up 7 bases, with 9 bases separating them. This CDR3 is 13 amino acids long. The CDR3 nucleotides are TGTGCCAGCAGCTTGACCCGAAAGAATGAGCAGTTCTTC. Residues: CASSLTRKNEQFF.

This clone was counted only a few times. The chain employs TRBV6-1 and TRBJ2-7; D remains unclear. Per germline, CDR1 MNHNS and CDR2 SASEGT. This CDR3 contains 13 residues. V lost 4 bases and J 4 bases, leaving 11 bases between the germline ends. The CDR3: CASSAGRIYEQYF. The CDR3 DNA reads as TGTGCCAGCAGTGCCGGCAGAATTTACGAGCAGTACTTC.

This clone was observed a handful of times. V usage is TRBV5-6 and J usage is TRBJ2-1; TRBD2 aligns across 9 bases. CDR1 is SGHDT and CDR2 is YYEEEE in the germline V gene. This CDR3 has 15 amino acids. The trim removed 4 bases at V and 5 bases at J, leaving 7 bases unmatched. CDR3 DNA sequence: TGTGCCAGCAGCCGAGCGGGAGGTTCCAACAATGAGCAGTTCTTC. As protein: CASSRAGGSNNEQFF.

This clone was seen a few times. This sequence joins TRBV5-1 and TRBJ1-5; 7 bases match TRBD1. This CDR3 spans 16 amino acids. J lost 8 bases, V lost 0 bases, and 11 bases had no gene match. Germline-derived CDR1 and CDR2 are SGHRS and YFSETQ. In DNA form, the CDR3 reads TGCGCCAGCAGCTTGGGTAGACAGGGAGGACCGGAGCCCCAGCATTTT. This translates into CASSLGRQGGPEPQHF. Full variable domain (rest looked up from reference TRBV5-1 and TRBJ1-5): KAGVTQTPRYLIKTRGQQVTLSCSPISGHRSVSWYQQTPGQGLQFLFEYFSETQRNKGNFPGRFSGRQFSNSRSEMNVSTLELGDSALYLCASSLGRQGGPEPQHFGDGTRLSIL.

The chain joins TRBV29-1 to TRBJ2-7; possible D gene TRBD1, 6 bases. This CDR3 is built from 14 residues. Germline V gene sequence: CDR1 SQVTM, CDR2 ANQGSEA. V dropped 4 bases and J dropped 0 bases, with 13 bases sitting between them. The CDR3 loop reads CSVVGDTLSYEQYF. The CDR3, as DNA: TGCAGCGTTGTGGGGGACACTCTCTCCTACGAGCAGTACTTC.

The chain recombines TRBV28 with TRBJ2-2; 9 bases agree with TRBD1. The CDR3 spans 15 residues. CDR1 is MDHEN and CDR2 is SYDVKM in the germline V gene. Unmatched junction bases numbered 6, after V lost 5 bases and J lost 5 bases. For the CDR3, the DNA is TGTGCCAGCAGTCCACAGACAGGGGGAACCGGGGAGCTGTTTTTT. Amino acids: CASSPQTGGTGELFF.

The CDR3 DNA follows: TGTGCCAGCTCACCGTCGCAACAGTCCGATCAGCCCCAGCATTTT. Translated, it gives CASSPSQQSDQPQHF. The chain joins TRBV18 to TRBJ1-5; D gene ambiguous. Trimming pared 3 bases from V and 5 bases from J, leaving 14 bases between. CDR1 and CDR2 from the germline V gene are KGHSH and LQKENI. The CDR3 is 15 amino acids.

The chain joins TRBV19 to TRBJ2-1; maybe TRBD1 (5 bases). CDR3 size: 11 residues. Trimming took off 4 bases at V and 7 bases at J, with 5 bases between the two ends. Germline CDR1 LNHDA, CDR2 SQIVND (reference sequence). The CDR3: CASSNRNEQFF. The CDR3 region has the DNA TGTGCCAGTAGTAACAGGAATGAGCAGTTCTTC.

This clone is a singleton in its sample. This chain links TRBV14 with TRBJ2-2, with TRBD2 identical over 10 bases. Trimming at V came to 4 bases and at J to 2 bases, leaving 4 bases not matched to a gene. From germline, CDR1 is SGHDN and CDR2 FVKESK. This CDR3 region has 16 residues. Here the CDR3 DNA reads TGTGCCAGCAGCCGGGGACTAGCGATAAACACCGGGGAGCTGTTTTTT. Translated, it gives CASSRGLAINTGELFF.

This clone has only a few counts. The chain links TRBV28 to TRBJ2-7; unclear D gene. Trimming pared 7 bases from V and 1 base from J, leaving 14 bases between. CDR1 and CDR2 (germline): MDHEN, SYDVKM. This CDR3 region has 14 residues. CDR3 DNA: TGTGCCAGCACCTTTTCCCCGTATTCCTACGAGCAGTACTTC. It encodes CASTFSPYSYEQYF.

The chain joins TRBV25-1 to TRBJ2-3; D might be TRBD1 (6 bases). The CDR3 runs to 15 residues. Per the germline V gene, CDR1 is MGHDK and CDR2 is SYGVNS. Trimming pared 2 bases from V and 0 bases from J, leaving 9 bases between. The CDR3 sequence: CASSETGQSTDTQYF. Here the CDR3 DNA reads TGTGCCAGCAGTGAAACAGGACAGAGCACAGATACGCAGTATTTT. The whole variable domain, remainder taken from reference TRBV25-1 and TRBJ2-3, is EADIYQTPRYLVIGTGKKITLECSQTMGHDKMYWYQQDPGMELHLIHYSYGVNSTEKGDLSSESTVSRIRTEHFPLTLESARPSHTSQYLCASSETGQSTDTQYFGPGTRLTVL.

The chain has TRBV18 and TRBJ2-1; tentative D call: TRBD1 (6 bases). The V end was cut by 0 bases, the J end by 5 bases, with 14 bases between. The CDR3 consists of 16 residues. Germline values: CDR1 KGHSH, CDR2 LQKENI. CDR3 sequence reads: CASSPPNQDSNNEQFF. CDR3 DNA sequence: TGTGCCAGCTCACCACCTAATCAGGACAGTAACAATGAGCAGTTCTTC.

The chain links TRBV5-1 to TRBJ1-1, with D uncertain. Germline-derived CDR1 and CDR2 are SGHRS and YFSETQ. This CDR3 has 13 amino acids. Trimming took 0 bases from V and 11 from J, leaving 14 bases between them. Here the CDR3 DNA reads TGCGCCAGCAGCTTGGACGTCCGGGGTAGGGCTTTCTTT. Translating gives CASSLDVRGRAFF.

V gene TRBV7-9 combines with J gene TRBJ1-2; D is uncertain. The CDR3 covers 11 residues. V was clipped by 5 bases and J by 2 bases, with 3 bases between them. Germline CDR1 reads SEHNR; CDR2 reads FQNEAQ (reference sequence). This CDR3 reads CASSLNYGYTF. Here the CDR3 DNA reads TGTGCCAGCAGCCTGAACTATGGCTACACCTTC.

This chain connects TRBV21-1 to TRBJ1-1; the table gives TRBD1 as D, unverified against the DNA. TRBV21-1 is given as a pseudogene. This CDR3 region has 16 residues. The CDR3 coding sequence is TGTGCCAGCAGCAAAAACAGGGTAGAAATGAACACTGAAGCTTTCTTT. Protein sequence: CASSKNRVEMNTEAFF.

The rearrangement links TRBV6-6 to TRBJ1-2, with 7 positions matching TRBD1. The CDR3 loop spans 14 amino acids. Germline CDR1 is MNHNY and CDR2 is SVGAGI (reference sequence). J was trimmed by 5 bases and V by 4 bases; bases with no gene match: 7. The CDR3 DNA reads as TGTGCCAGCAGTTCTTCCGGGACAGTGTATGGCTACACCTTC. Protein product: CASSSSGTVYGYTF.

This sequence joins TRBV28 and TRBJ2-7; D not certain. This CDR3 has 13 amino acids. V lost 8 bases and J lost 1, with 12 bases in between. The germline V gene encodes CDR1 MDHEN and CDR2 SYDVKM. CDR3 in DNA: TGTGCCAGCTTCCGGCCAGGATCCTACGAGCAGTACTTC. Residues: CASFRPGSYEQYF.

The chain joins TRBV6-6 to TRBJ1-5; tentative D call: TRBD1 (5 bases). The CDR3 is made up of 15 amino acids. The germline CDR1 and CDR2 sequences are MNHNY and SVGAGI (reference sequence). Trimming left V 3 bases short and J 6 bases short, with 15 bases between. CDR3 in DNA: TGTGCCAGCAGTTATCTGCAGGGTTCTGGTCAGCCCCAGCATTTT. Amino acid sequence: CASSYLQGSGQPQHF.

The chain has TRBV29-1 and TRBJ1-1; D is ambiguous. The V and J ends lost 7 bases and 0 bases respectively, with 6 bases between them. The V gene's germline CDR1 is SQVTM and CDR2 ANQGSEA. This CDR3 is 11 amino acids long. In DNA, the CDR3 is TGCAGCGGGGCCCTGAACACTGAAGCTTTCTTT. Translation gives CSGALNTEAFF.

This chain uses TRBV5-1 with TRBJ2-1, with 10 bases matching TRBD2. V trimming: 1 base; J trimming: 7 bases; junction bases outside the gene matches: 2. There are 14 residues in the CDR3. CDR1 is SGHRS, CDR2 YFSETQ, per germline. The DNA for the CDR3 is TGCGCCAGCAGCTTGCTAGCGGGAGTTAATGAGCAGTTCTTC. This encodes CASSLLAGVNEQFF.